The clone carrying this T cell receptor beta chain was seen more than once but under ten times. The antigen is not known. The sample carries other DNA sequences with the same CDR3. The sample originates from a study of cytomegalovirus exposure and HLA in healthy donors. Whole-study results and caveats: The tendency of first-cohort TCR clusters to co-occur in the 130 or so validation repertoires was identified by a subsequent analysis. The majority of TCR sequences were rare, yet some public TCRs appeared in many donors.

Sequencing used immunoSEQ multiplex PCR; TCRdb keeps in-frame clones, though not all of them. In the table there are 67,000 or so clones, approximately 94% of which are singletons. The CDR3 totals 14 residues. Germline loops: CDR1 SGDLS, CDR2 YYNGEE. Trimming at V came to 3 bases and at J to 2 bases, leaving 2 bases not matched to a gene. This sequence originates from a man aged 18 to 29 in good health and CMV-seropositive. The sample comprised PBMCs. The chain combines TRBV9 with TRBJ2-7, with 10 bases fitting TRBD2. CDR3 DNA sequence: TGTGCCAGCAGCGGGACTAGCGGAACCTACGAGCAGTACTTC. It encodes CASSGTSGTYEQYF.